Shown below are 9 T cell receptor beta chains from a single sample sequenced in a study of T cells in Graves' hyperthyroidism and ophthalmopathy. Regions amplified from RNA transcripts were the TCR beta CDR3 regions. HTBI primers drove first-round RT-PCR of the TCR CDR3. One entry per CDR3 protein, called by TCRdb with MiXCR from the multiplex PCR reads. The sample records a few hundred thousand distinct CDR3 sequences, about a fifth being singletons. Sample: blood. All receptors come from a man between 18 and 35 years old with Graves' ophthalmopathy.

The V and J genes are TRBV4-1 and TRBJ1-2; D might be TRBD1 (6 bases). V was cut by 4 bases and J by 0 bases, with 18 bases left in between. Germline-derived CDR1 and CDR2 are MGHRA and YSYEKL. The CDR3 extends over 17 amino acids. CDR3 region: CASSPGGGASPNYGYTF. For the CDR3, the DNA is TGCGCCAGCAGCCCTGGGGGGGGGGCGAGTCCTAACTATGGCTACACCTTC.

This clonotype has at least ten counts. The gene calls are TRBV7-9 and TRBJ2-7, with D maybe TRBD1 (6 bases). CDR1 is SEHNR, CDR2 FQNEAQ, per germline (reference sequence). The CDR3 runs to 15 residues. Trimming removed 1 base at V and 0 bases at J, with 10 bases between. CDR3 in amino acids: CASSLEEDSSYEQYF. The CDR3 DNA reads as TGTGCCAGCAGCTTAGAAGAGGACAGCTCCTACGAGCAGTACTTC.

CDR3 amino acids: CASSGGGANEQYF. The DNA for the CDR3 is TGTGCCAGCAGCGGGGGGGGGGCCAATGAGCAGTACTTC. The chain recombines TRBV9 with TRBJ2-1; perhaps TRBD2 as D (7 bases). The DNA end is more similar to TRBJ2-7, so the J call may be wrong. Germline CDR1 and CDR2: SGDLS and YYNGEE. The length of the CDR3 is 13 residues.

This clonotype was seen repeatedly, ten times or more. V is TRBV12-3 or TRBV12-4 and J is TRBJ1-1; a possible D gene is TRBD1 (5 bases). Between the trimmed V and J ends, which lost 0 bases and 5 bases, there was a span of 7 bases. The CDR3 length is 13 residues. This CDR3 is CASSLAPGTEAFF. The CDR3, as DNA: TGTGCCAGCAGTTTAGCCCCAGGGACTGAAGCTTTCTTT.

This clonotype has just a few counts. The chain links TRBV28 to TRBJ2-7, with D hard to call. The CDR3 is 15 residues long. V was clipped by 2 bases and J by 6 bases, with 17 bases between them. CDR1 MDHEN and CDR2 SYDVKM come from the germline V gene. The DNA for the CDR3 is TGTGCCAGCAGTTTAAGTTTGGCCAGCTTTCGCGAGCAGTACTTC. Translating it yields CASSLSLASFREQYF.

CDR3 bases: TGCGCCAGCAGCGAGACAGGGTACACCGGGGAGCTGTTTTTT. Its translation is CASSETGYTGELFF. This chain uses TRBV5-1 with TRBJ2-2, with 7 bases lining up with TRBD1. With 4 bases clipped from V and 3 bases from J, the junction kept 3 bases outside the gene matches. This CDR3 has 14 residues. The germline CDR1 and CDR2 sequences are SGHRS and YFSETQ.

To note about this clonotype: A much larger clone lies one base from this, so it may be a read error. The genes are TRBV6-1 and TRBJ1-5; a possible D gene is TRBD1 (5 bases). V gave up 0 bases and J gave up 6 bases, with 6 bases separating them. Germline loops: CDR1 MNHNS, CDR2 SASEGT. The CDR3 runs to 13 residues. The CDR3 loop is CASSEARAQPQHF. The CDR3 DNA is TGTGCCAGCAGTGAAGCCAGGGCTCAGCCCCAGCATTTT.

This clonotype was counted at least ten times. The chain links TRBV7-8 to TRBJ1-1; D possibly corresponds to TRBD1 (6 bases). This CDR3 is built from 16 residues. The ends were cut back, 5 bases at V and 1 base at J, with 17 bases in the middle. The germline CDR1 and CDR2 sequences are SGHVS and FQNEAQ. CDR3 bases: TGTGCCAGCAGCACCCCAAGGGGGGGGAAGAACACTGAAGCTTTCTTT. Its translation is CASSTPRGGKNTEAFF. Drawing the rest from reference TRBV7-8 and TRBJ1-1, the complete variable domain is GAGVSQSPRYKVAKRGQDVALRCDPISGHVSLFWYQQALGQGPEFLTYFQNEAQLDKSGLPSDRFFAERPEGSVSTLKIQRTQQEDSAVYLCASSTPRGGKNTEAFFGQGTRLTVV.

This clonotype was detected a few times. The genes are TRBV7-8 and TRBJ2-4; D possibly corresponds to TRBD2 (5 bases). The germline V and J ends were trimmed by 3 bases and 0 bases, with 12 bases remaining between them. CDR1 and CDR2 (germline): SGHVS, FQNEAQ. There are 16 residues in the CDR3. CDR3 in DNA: TGTGCCAGCAGCTTCCTGGGGAGTCTAGCCAAAAACATTCAGTACTTC. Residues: CASSFLGSLAKNIQYF.